These 10 T cell receptor beta chains share one sample of origin, sequenced in a study of T-cell memory formation after mild COVID-19 listed by TCRdb under 2021. Libraries came from 5' RACE. The sequencer was an Illumina NovaSeq 6000. TCRdb trimmed the raw reads at Q25, called clones with MiXCR and kept productive beta chains. For every CDR3 protein sequence, its rows merge into one entry that carries the most common genes and DNA. The sample yields 150,000 or so distinct CDR3 sequences; around 10% were counted once. More than 3.5% of the sample rests with the top ten. Sequencing was carried out using PBMCs or a T cell subset sorted from them (not recorded which). The receptors derive from a man between 18 and 29 years old who had mild COVID-19 (a few samples of this study predate the infection). The sample titles of this study are shuffled in the database, so cell type and time point are left out; the donor was told from shared clones.

This chain uses TRBV19 with TRBJ1-5; D ambiguous. Trimming removed 3 bases at V and 7 bases at J, with 13 bases between. Germline loops: CDR1 LNHDA, CDR2 SQIVND (reference sequence). The CDR3 is made up of 14 amino acids. Here the CDR3 DNA reads TGTGCCAGTAGTATCTGGGAGGTAAACCAGCCCCAGCATTTT. Its translation: CASSIWEVNQPQHF.

This rearrangement joins TRBV7-9 to TRBJ1-6; 10 bases align to TRBD1. Germline V gene sequence: CDR1 SEHNR, CDR2 FQNEAQ (reference sequence). The junction had 7 bases not matched to a gene; V was cut back by 6 bases and J by 5 bases. CDR3 size: 16 residues. CDR3 nucleotide sequence: TGTGCCAGCAGTCCGGGACAGGGGTTAGATAATTCACCCCTCCACTTT. Protein: CASSPGQGLDNSPLHF.

J is TRBJ1-4 and V is TRBV29-1, with D unresolved. The CDR3 is made up of 13 amino acids. Germline V CDR1 and CDR2: SQVTM, ANQGSEA. In nucleotides, the CDR3 is TGCAGTTGTGGCAGCAATGAAAATGAAAAACTGTTTTTT. It encodes CSCGSNENEKLFF.

This clonotype was recorded a few times. The chain is built from TRBV6-6 and TRBJ1-6; weak D call: TRBD1 (6 bases). The V and J ends lost 7 bases and 9 bases respectively, with 13 bases between them. The CDR3 spans 13 residues. The germline CDR1 and CDR2 sequences are MNHNY and SVGAGI (reference sequence). The CDR3 sequence: CASIHREGSPLHF. The CDR3 DNA sequence: TGTGCCAGCATCCACAGGGAGGGTTCACCCCTCCACTTT.

The chain employs TRBV9 and TRBJ2-2; D unresolved. The CDR3 contains 16 residues. The germline V gene has CDR1 SGDLS and CDR2 YYNGEE. Trimming stripped 0 bases from V and 0 bases from J, with 9 bases between. The CDR3 coding sequence is TGTGCCAGCAGCGTAGAACTCCTGGCGAACACCGGGGAGCTGTTTTTT. Protein product: CASSVELLANTGELFF. Using reference TRBV9 and TRBJ2-2 for the parts outside the CDR3, the full variable domain is DSGVTQTPKHLITATGQRVTLRCSPRSGDLSVYWYQQSLDQGLQFLIQYYNGEERAKGNILERFSAQQFPDLHSELNLSSLELGDSALYFCASSVELLANTGELFFGEGSRLTVL.

This clonotype occurred a few times. The CDR3 loop is CASTQDRRYEQFF. The CDR3 nucleotides read TGTGCCAGCACCCAGGACAGAAGGTATGAGCAGTTCTTC. The chain links TRBV6-5 to TRBJ2-1, with a tentative D call TRBD1 (6 bases). Trimming took 7 bases from V and 8 from J, leaving 15 bases between them. CDR3 length: 13 residues. Germline CDR1 reads MNHEY; CDR2 reads SVGAGI.

This clonotype has more than one count but fewer than ten. The J gene is TRBJ2-3, the V gene TRBV15; D is tentatively TRBD1 or TRBD2 (5 bases each). The CDR3 is 16 residues long. The germline V gene encodes CDR1 LNHNV and CDR2 YYDKDF (reference sequence). The ends were cut back, 0 bases at V and 5 bases at J, with 15 bases in the middle. The CDR3 DNA reads as TGTGCCACCAGCAGAGATGGACGGGGCCGGGGAGATACGCAGTATTTT. Amino acid sequence: CATSRDGRGRGDTQYF.

The rearrangement joins TRBV20-1 to TRBJ1-6; D may be TRBD1 (6 bases). Germline CDR1 reads DFQATT; CDR2 reads SNEGSKA (reference sequence). Between the trimmed V and J ends, which lost 0 bases and 9 bases, there was a span of 15 bases. The CDR3 has 15 residues. CDR3 amino acids: CSARDAERGTSPLHF. CDR3 sequence (DNA): TGCAGTGCTAGAGACGCGGAGAGGGGGACTTCACCCCTCCACTTT.

This clonotype was picked up a small number of times. This chain connects TRBV27 to TRBJ1-2; D is uncertain. The CDR3 covers 15 residues. V lost 5 bases, J lost 2 bases, and 15 bases lay in between. Germline V gives CDR1 MNHEY, CDR2 SMNVEV (reference sequence). For the CDR3, the DNA is TGTGCCAGCAGTACAGTCGGGGAGGCCAACTATGGCTACACCTTC. Translating it yields CASSTVGEANYGYTF.

The chain joins TRBV18 to TRBJ2-2; D remains ambiguous. The CDR3 spans 16 residues. Trimming cost V 1 base and J 1 base, with 10 bases left between them. Germline CDR1 reads KGHSH; CDR2 reads LQKENI. The CDR3 here is CASSPLPIQNTGELFF. DNA of the CDR3: TGTGCCAGCTCACCACTACCGATACAGAACACCGGGGAGCTGTTTTTT.